A selection of T cell receptor beta chains follows, all from one sample in a study of cytotoxic CD8 clonotypes in ibrutinib-treated CLL. The assay was immunoSEQ multiplex PCR, and TCRdb's table has in-frame clones only and misses some. The sample has approximately 46,000 clones, 60% to 80% seen once. Sequencing was performed on PBMCs, taken after 12 months of ibrutinib treatment. Receptor source: a human donor with chronic lymphocytic leukemia. CDR3s include the opening cysteine and the closing phenylalanine or tryptophan. The D gene is left open where the match is weak. A row's size may be missing; if present it is once, few, many or a size class.

>-|TRBV18|TRBD2|TRBJ2-1
TGTGCCAGCTCCCAGGGACCCTTCGGGGGGGAGCAGTTCTTC
CASSQGPFGGEQFF
>-|TRBV6-6|-|TRBJ1-2
TGTGCCAGCAGTTACTCTGAGGGCAGGGACGGCTACACCTTC
CASSYSEGRDGYTF
>few|TRBV5-1|TRBD2|TRBJ2-1
TGCGCCAGCAGCAAGAGAGCGGGACTCAACTCCTACAATGAGCAGTTCTTC
CASSKRAGLNSYNEQFF
>-|TRBV6-5|TRBD1|TRBJ2-2
TGTGCCAGCAGTCCCCGGACAGGGGGGACGCCGGAGCTGTTTTTT
CASSPRTGGTPELFF
>few|TRBV7-8|TRBD1|TRBJ1-3
TGTGCCAGCAGCTTAGGACAGGGCTATGGAAACACCATATATTTT
CASSLGQGYGNTIYF
>-|TRBV14|TRBD2|TRBJ2-7
TGTGCCAGCAGCCAAGTGTCTAGCGGGGTACGTGGGCAGTACTTC
CASSQVSSGVRGQYF
>-|TRBV5-1|-|TRBJ2-1
TGCGCCAGCAGCACCTTAGCGGAATCCTACAATGAGCAGTTCTTC
CASSTLAESYNEQFF
>-|TRBV25-1|-|TRBJ1-1
TGTGCCAGCATCCAACGGGGTAAAGCTTTCTTT
CASIQRGKAFF
>-|TRBV18|-|TRBJ2-5
TGTGCCAGCTCACCGCCAAGCTTAATAGGGACCCAGTACTTC
CASSPPSLIGTQYF
>-|TRBV5-4|-|TRBJ2-3
TGTGCCAGCAGCTTTCCCCAGGGAGCGTCAGATACGCAGTATTTT
CASSFPQGASDTQYF
>few|TRBV28|-|TRBJ1-2
TGTGCCAGCAGCCTATATCCTAACTATGGCTACACCTTC
CASSLYPNYGYTF
>-|TRBV29-1|TRBD1|TRBJ2-1
TGCAGCACAGGACAGGGGGCGCGGAATGAGCAGTTCTTC
CSTGQGARNEQFF
>-|TRBV7-2|TRBD1|TRBJ1-2
TGTGCCAGCAGCTCAACAGGGGACAACTATGGCTACACCTTC
CASSSTGDNYGYTF
>-|TRBV9|-|TRBJ2-6
TGTGCCAGCAGCTTCACCCCCAGGGCCGCTGGGGCCAACGTCCTGACTTTC
CASSFTPRAAGANVLTF
>few|TRBV5-1|TRBD2|TRBJ2-7
TGCGCCAGCAGCTTGGGTAGCGGGAGGGCCGCCTACGAGCAGTACTTC
CASSLGSGRAAYEQYF
>few|TRBV7-2|-|TRBJ1-2
TGTGCCAGCAGCTTAGTACAGGCTTATGGCTACACCTTC
CASSLVQAYGYTF
>-|TRBV6-5|-|TRBJ1-2
TGTGCCAGCAGTTACTCGACAAAGGCAGGGCCTGGCTACACCTTC
CASSYSTKAGPGYTF
>few|TRBV28|TRBD2|TRBJ2-3
TGTGCCAGCAGTTTACTAGCGGGAGGAAAGGCAGATACGCAGTATTTT
CASSLLAGGKADTQYF
>few|TRBV5-5|-|TRBJ1-2
TGTGCCAGCAGCTTGGCCGAGGTCTATGGCTACACCTTC
CASSLAEVYGYTF
>-|TRBV10-3|-|TRBJ1-3
TGTGCCATCAGCGGCAGGGAGACTGGAAACACCATATATTTT
CAISGRETGNTIYF
>-|TRBV9|TRBD2|TRBJ2-7
TGTGCCAGCAGCGTAACAGGGGGCCTAGCGGGAGGGCCCTACGAGCAGTACTTC
CASSVTGGLAGGPYEQYF
>once|TRBV4-3|TRBD2|TRBJ2-1
TGCGCCAGCAGCTCCCATGGACTAGGGATCAACAATGAGCAGTTCTTC
CASSSHGLGINNEQFF
>-|TRBV9|-|TRBJ2-2
TGTGCCAGCAGCGTAGATCTATTGAACACCGGGGAGCTGTTTTTT
CASSVDLLNTGELFF
>-|TRBV2|TRBD2|TRBJ2-5
TGTGCCAGCAGTGCGTACCAGCGGGAAGACCAGTACTTC
CASSAYQREDQYF
>-|TRBV11-2|-|TRBJ1-4
TGTGCCAGCAGCTTAGACCAGGACGGGAGGGAAAAACTGTTTTTT
CASSLDQDGREKLFF
>-|TRBV18|-|TRBJ2-2
TGTGCCAGCTCACCACGGGGGGCAAGCGACACCGGGGAGCTGTTTTTT
CASSPRGASDTGELFF
>few|TRBV19|-|TRBJ1-4
TGTGCCAGTAATGCAGGTTTGGATGAAAAACTGTTTTTT
CASNAGLDEKLFF
>-|TRBV4-3|-|TRBJ2-1
TGCGCCAGCAGCCCTATTCCAACCGGGAATGAGCAGTTCTTC
CASSPIPTGNEQFF
>-|TRBV4-1|-|TRBJ2-7
TGCGCCAGCAGCCAAGATAGGTATCTTCCTAATAAGTACTTC
CASSQDRYLPNKYF
>-|TRBV14|TRBD2|TRBJ2-1
TGTGCCAGCAGCCCGGGACTAGCGGGAGGGCCTCTCTCCTACAATGAGCAGTTCTTC
CASSPGLAGGPLSYNEQFF
>-|TRBV6-7|TRBD1|TRBJ1-3
TGTGCCAGCAGTTACTCGAGAGCCGGGACAGGGACGGTCAACACCATATATTTT
CASSYSRAGTGTVNTIYF
>few|TRBV18|-|TRBJ2-7
TGTGCCAGCTCACCACCGATGAGGGGAGCTGGGGAGCAGTACTTC
CASSPPMRGAGEQYF
>few|TRBV15|-|TRBJ2-1
TGTGCCACCAGCAGAGACGCTGGGGGGCAGTTCTTC
CATSRDAGGQFF
>-|TRBV30|TRBD1|TRBJ2-7
TGTGCCTGGATAGGTCTGGGACAGGGTCACTACGAGCAGTACTTC
CAWIGLGQGHYEQYF
>-|TRBV28|TRBD1|TRBJ2-7
TGTGCCAGCAGTTTAAGTGACGGGACAGGGGCCTACGAGCAGTACTTC
CASSLSDGTGAYEQYF